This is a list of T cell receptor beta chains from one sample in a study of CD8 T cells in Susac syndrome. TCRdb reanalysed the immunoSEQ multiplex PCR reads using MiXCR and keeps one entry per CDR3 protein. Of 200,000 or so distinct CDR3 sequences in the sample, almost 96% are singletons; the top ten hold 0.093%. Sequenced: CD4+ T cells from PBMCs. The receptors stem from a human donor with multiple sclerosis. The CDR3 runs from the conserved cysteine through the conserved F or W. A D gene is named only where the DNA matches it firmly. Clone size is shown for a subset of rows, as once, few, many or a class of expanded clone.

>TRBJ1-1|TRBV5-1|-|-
TGCGCCAGCAGCTTGGACAGATTCGGAACTGAAGCTTTCTTT
CASSLDRFGTEAFF
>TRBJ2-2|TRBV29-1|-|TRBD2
TGCAGCGTTGAAAGCCCAGCGGGGTTGCCCGGGGAGCTGTTTTTT
CSVESPAGLPGELFF
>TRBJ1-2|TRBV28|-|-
TGTGCCAGCACCCCGCTTAGCATTCGCTTTAATGGCTACACCTTC
CASTPLSIRFNGYTF
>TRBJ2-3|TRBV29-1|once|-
TGCAGCGTTGAAGAGACAGCGACAGATACGCAGTATTTT
CSVEETATDTQYF
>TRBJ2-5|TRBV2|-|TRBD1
TGTGCCAGCAGACCTCCGGGACAGCTCCTCCAAGAGACCCAGTACTTC
CASRPPGQLLQETQYF
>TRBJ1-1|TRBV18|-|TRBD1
TGTGCCAGCTCACCACTTAGACAGGGGGGCTCTGAAGCTTTCTTT
CASSPLRQGGSEAFF
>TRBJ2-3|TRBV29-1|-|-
TGCAGCGTTGGGGGGATTGGCGGGGGCACAGATACGCAGTATTTT
CSVGGIGGGTDTQYF
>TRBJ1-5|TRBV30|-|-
TGTGCCTGGAGTGTACATAGCAATCAGCCCCAGCATTTT
CAWSVHSNQPQHF
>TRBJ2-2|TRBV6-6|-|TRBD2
TGTGCCAGCAGCAATTCCGGACTAGCGGGGGGCCAGCTGTTTTTT
CASSNSGLAGGQLFF
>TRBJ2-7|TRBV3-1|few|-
TGTGCCAGCAGCCAAGTGGGCTACGAGCAGTACTTC
CASSQVGYEQYF
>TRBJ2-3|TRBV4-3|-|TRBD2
TGCGCCAGCAGCCGGCTAGCGGGGGAAACAGATACGCAGTATTTT
CASSRLAGETDTQYF
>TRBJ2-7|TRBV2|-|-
TGTGCCAGCAATGGGCCCGCCCGAGGACTAACCTACGAGCAGTACTTC
CASNGPARGLTYEQYF
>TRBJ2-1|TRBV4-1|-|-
TGCGCCAGCAGCCAGGACATAACAAAGGGGGGCGAGCAGTTCTTC
CASSQDITKGGEQFF
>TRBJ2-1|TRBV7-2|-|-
TGTGCCAGCAGCTTAGTTAGGGGAAGCTCCTACAATGAGCAGTTCTTC
CASSLVRGSSYNEQFF
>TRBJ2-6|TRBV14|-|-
TGTGCCAGCAGCCAACCCGGGGATAGCTCTGGGGCCAACGTCCTGACTTTC
CASSQPGDSSGANVLTF
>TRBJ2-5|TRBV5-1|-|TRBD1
TGCGCCAGCAGCCCGGGACAGCAGAAAAAGACCCAGTACTTC
CASSPGQQKKTQYF
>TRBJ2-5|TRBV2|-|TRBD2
TGTGCCAGCAGTTTACTAGCGGGGTTCCAAGAGACCCAGTACTTC
CASSLLAGFQETQYF
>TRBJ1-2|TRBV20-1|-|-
TGCAGTGCTACCACTTGGGGAAGGAAAAGCGGTGGCTACACCTTC
CSATTWGRKSGGYTF
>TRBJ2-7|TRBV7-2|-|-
TGTGCCAGCAGCTTAAAAGTAGGGTACGGCTTCGAGCAGTACTTC
CASSLKVGYGFEQYF
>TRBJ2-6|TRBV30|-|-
TGTGCCGGAAAGGGGTCTGGGGCCAACGTCCTGACTTTC
CAGKGSGANVLTF
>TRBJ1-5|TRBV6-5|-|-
TGTGCCAGCAGCCCCCTGCTGAGCAATCAGCCCCAGCATTTT
CASSPLLSNQPQHF
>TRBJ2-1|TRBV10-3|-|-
TGTGCCATCAGTGAGACCTACAATGAGCAGTTCTTC
CAISETYNEQFF
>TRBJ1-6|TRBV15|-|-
TGTGCCACCAGCAGAAGAGGGGTCGACAATTCACCCCTCCACTTT
CATSRRGVDNSPLHF
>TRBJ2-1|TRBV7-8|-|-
TGTGCCAGCAGCTTCGATCCGGGTTACAATGAGCAGTTCTTC
CASSFDPGYNEQFF
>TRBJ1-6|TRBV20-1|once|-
TGCAGTGCCTACCGGGGAGATTCACCCCTCCACTTT
CSAYRGDSPLHF
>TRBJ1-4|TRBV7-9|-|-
TGTGCCAGCAGCTTCACTCCTACGGGGTCAGCTAATGAAAAACTGTTTTTT
CASSFTPTGSANEKLFF
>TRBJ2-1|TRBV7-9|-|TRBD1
TGTGCCAGCAGTTCTCTTCGGGACAGGGGGTCCTACAATGAGCAGTTCTTC
CASSSLRDRGSYNEQFF
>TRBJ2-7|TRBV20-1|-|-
TGCAGTGCCAACAGGTACGACTACGAGCAGTACTTC
CSANRYDYEQYF
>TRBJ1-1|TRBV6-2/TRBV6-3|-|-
TGTGCCAGCGCGGACACTCAGGGTGAGGCTTTCTTT
CASADTQGEAFF
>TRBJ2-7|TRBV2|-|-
TGTGCCAGCAGTGACAGGGAATTTTCCTACGAGCAGTACTTC
CASSDREFSYEQYF
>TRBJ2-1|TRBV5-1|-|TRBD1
TGCGCCAGCAGCTTGAGACAGGGGCCTCTTAATGAGCAGTTCTTC
CASSLRQGPLNEQFF
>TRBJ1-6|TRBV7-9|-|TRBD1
TGTGCCAGCAGCTCAGGACAGGGAAAGTATTCACCCCTCCACTTT
CASSSGQGKYSPLHF
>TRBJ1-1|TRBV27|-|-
TGTGCCAGCAGTCCGCAGCGGGAAATAAGCACTGAAGCTTTCTTT
CASSPQREISTEAFF
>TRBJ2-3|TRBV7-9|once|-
TGTGCCAGCAGCTCTATCACAGATACGCAGTATTTT
CASSSITDTQYF
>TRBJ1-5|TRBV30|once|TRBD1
TGTGCCTGGAGTGTGGCACAGGGGGATCAGCCCCAGCATTTT
CAWSVAQGDQPQHF
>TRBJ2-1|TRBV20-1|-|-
TGCAGTGCTGGTGGTAGCGGCTACAATGAGCAGTTCTTC
CSAGGSGYNEQFF
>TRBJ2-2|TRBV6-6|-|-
TGTGCCAGCAGTTACGAAGTTCCCCGGAGCACCGGGGAGCTGTTTTTT
CASSYEVPRSTGELFF
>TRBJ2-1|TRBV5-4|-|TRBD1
TGTGCCAGCAGCTTGGTGGACAGGTCCTACAATGAGCAGTTCTTC
CASSLVDRSYNEQFF
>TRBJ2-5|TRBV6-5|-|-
TGTGCCAGCAGGCTAAGCCAGGGGCGACAAGAGACCCAGTACTTC
CASRLSQGRQETQYF
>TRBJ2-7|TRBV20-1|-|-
TGCAGTGCCCCTCACACTATAAGCTCCTACGAGCAGTACTTC
CSAPHTISSYEQYF
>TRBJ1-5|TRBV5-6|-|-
TGTGCCAGCAGCTTGCGGAACAGGGATAGGCAGCCCCAGCATTTT
CASSLRNRDRQPQHF
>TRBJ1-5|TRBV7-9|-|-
TGTGCCAGCAGCTCCGGACTGAATAGCAATCAGCCCCAGCATTTT
CASSSGLNSNQPQHF
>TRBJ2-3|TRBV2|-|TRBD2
TGTGCCAGCAGTGAATCGCGGTTGGGAGCGGGGTCGGATACGCAGTATTTT
CASSESRLGAGSDTQYF
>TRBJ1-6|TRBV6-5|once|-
TGTGCCAGCAGTTACTCCCCGAGGTCCTATAATTCACCCCTCCACTTT
CASSYSPRSYNSPLHF
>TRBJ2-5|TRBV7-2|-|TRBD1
TGTGCCAGCAGCTTTTTGGGGACAGAGGAGACCCAGTACTTC
CASSFLGTEETQYF
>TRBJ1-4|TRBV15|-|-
TGTGCCACCAGCAGAGACAGGGTAGAAAAACTGTTTTTT
CATSRDRVEKLFF
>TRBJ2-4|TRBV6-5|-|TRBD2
TGTGCCAGCAGCCAGGGACTAGCGGGTTCCACCTACTTC
CASSQGLAGSTYF
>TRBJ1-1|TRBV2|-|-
TGTGCCAGCAGGGAGACATCCATGAACACTGAAGCTTTCTTT
CASRETSMNTEAFF
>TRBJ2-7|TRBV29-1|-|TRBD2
TGCAGCGTTGGGGGGGGAAACGAGCAGTACTTC
CSVGGGNEQYF
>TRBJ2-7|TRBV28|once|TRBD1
TGTGCCAGCACCGCCTCACCGGGACAGGTACTCTACGAGCAGTACTTC
CASTASPGQVLYEQYF
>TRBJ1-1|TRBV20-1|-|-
TGCAGGGTCGGAGGGTCAGACACTGAAGCTTTCTTT
CRVGGSDTEAFF
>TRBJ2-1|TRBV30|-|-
TGTGCCTGGAGGAATTTTGTGAACAATGAGCAGTTCTTC
CAWRNFVNNEQFF
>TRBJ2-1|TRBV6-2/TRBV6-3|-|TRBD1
TGTGCCAGCAGTCTCCTCCTGACAGGGGGTTACAATGAGCAGTTCTTC
CASSLLLTGGYNEQFF
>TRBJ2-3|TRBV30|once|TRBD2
TGTGCCTGGAGTGTACTTAGCGGGGGACCCACAGATACGCAGTATTTT
CAWSVLSGGPTDTQYF
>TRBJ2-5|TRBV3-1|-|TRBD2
TGTGCCAGCAGCCAAGATAGCGGGGGGAGGGAGACCCAGTACTTC
CASSQDSGGRETQYF